The 2 T cell receptor beta chains reported below all come from one sample, sequenced in a study of CD8+ T cells in alopecia areata. cDNA prepared by RNA extraction and subsequent reverse transcription served as the template for sequencing. Clones were sequenced by immunoSEQ multiplex PCR, and TCRdb holds only the in-frame ones, with some missing. The sample holds approximately 210,000 clones, about three fifths seen once. The sample's treatment: oral pan-JAK inhibitor, 5-10 mg twice daily. The sequencing used CD4+ T cells sorted from blood, collected at week 24, from a patient treated with tofacitinib. These receptors were taken from a human donor with alopecia areata.

The V call is TRBV7-2, the J call TRBJ1-5; TRBD1 might be the D (6 bases). CDR1 and CDR2 from the germline V gene are SGHTA and FQGNSA. V dropped 5 bases and J dropped 0 bases, with 8 bases sitting between them. The CDR3 loop spans 14 amino acids. In nucleotides, the CDR3 is TGTGCCAGCAGCAGGGGGGTTAGCAATCAGCCCCAGCATTTT. Protein product: CASSRGVSNQPQHF.

The V gene is TRBV5-6, the J gene TRBJ1-5, with D perhaps TRBD1 (5 bases). Germline V lookup: CDR1 SGHDT, CDR2 YYEEEE. The CDR3 loop spans 13 amino acids. V was cut by 4 bases and J by 11 bases, with 16 bases left in between. The CDR3, as DNA: TGTGCCAGCAGCGCGGGGACCGGGGAGACCCAGCATTTT. Amino acid sequence: CASSAGTGETQHF. Complete variable domain (other parts from reference TRBV5-6 and TRBJ1-5): DAGVTQSPTHLIKTRGQQVTLRCSPKSGHDTVSWYQQALGQGPQFIFQYYEEEERQRGNFPDRFSGHQFPNYSSELNVNALLLGDSALYLCASSAGTGETQHFGDGTRLSIL.